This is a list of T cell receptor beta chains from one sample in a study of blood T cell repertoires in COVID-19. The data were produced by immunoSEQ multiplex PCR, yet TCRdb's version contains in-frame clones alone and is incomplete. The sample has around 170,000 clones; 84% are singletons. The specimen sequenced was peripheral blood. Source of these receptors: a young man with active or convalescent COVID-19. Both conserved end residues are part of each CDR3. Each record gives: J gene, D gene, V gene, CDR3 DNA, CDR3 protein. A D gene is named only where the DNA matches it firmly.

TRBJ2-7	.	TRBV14	TGTGCCAGCAGCCAGTTAAGAGGCTACGAGCAGTACTTC	CASSQLRGYEQYF
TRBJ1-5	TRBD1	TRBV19	TGTGCCAGTAGTATTCCGACAGGGGGGAATCAGCCCCAGCATTTT	CASSIPTGGNQPQHF
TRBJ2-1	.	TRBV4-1	TGCGCCAGCAGCCCCCGCGACACCAGGCCCCCTGAGCAGTTCTTC	CASSPRDTRPPEQFF
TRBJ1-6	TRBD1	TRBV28	TGTGCCAGCAGTCTTGGACAGGGGGGATATAATTCACCCCTCCACTTT	CASSLGQGGYNSPLHF
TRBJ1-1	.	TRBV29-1	TGCAGCGCCGAGCAGCAGGAAGGCACTGAAGCTTTCTTT	CSAEQQEGTEAFF
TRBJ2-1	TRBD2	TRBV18	TGTGCCAGCTCGCCCGAGGAGCGGGGGGGCTCCTACAATGAGCAGTTCTTC	CASSPEERGGSYNEQFF
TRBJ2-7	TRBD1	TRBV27	TGTGCCAGCAGGAGACAGGGGGGGACCTACGAGCAGTACTTC	CASRRQGGTYEQYF
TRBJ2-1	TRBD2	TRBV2	TGTGCCAGCAGTAGACTAGCGGGGGGCGCTGTTAACAATGAGCAGTTCTTC	CASSRLAGGAVNNEQFF
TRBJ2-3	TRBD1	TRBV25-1	TGTGCCAGCAGCCCGGGACAGGGACCGGCAGATACGCAGTATTTT	CASSPGQGPADTQYF
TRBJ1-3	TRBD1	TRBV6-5	TGTGCCAGCAGCCCCCAGGGGGCCTCTGGAAACACCATATATTTT	CASSPQGASGNTIYF
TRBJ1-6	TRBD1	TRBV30	TGTGCCTGGAGAAGACAGGGCGACAATTCACCCCTCCACTTT	CAWRRQGDNSPLHF
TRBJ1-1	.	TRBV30	TGTGCCTGGAGTGTGGGCAGAACTGAAGCTTTCTTT	CAWSVGRTEAFF
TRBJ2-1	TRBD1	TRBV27	TGTGCCAGCAGTTGGGACAGGGTTTCCAATGAGCAGTTCTTC	CASSWDRVSNEQFF
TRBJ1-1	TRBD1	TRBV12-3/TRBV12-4	TGTGCCAGCAGCCTGACAGGGAAGACTGAAGCTTTCTTT	CASSLTGKTEAFF
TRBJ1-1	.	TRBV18	TGTGCCAGCTCAGGGGGACTGAGGATGAACACTGAAGCTTTCTTT	CASSGGLRMNTEAFF
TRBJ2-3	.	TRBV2	TGTGCCAGCAAACAAACGACAGATACGCAGTATTTT	CASKQTTDTQYF
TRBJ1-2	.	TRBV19	TGTGCCAGTACCATCGGGGAGGGGACGGGCTATGGCTACACCTTC	CASTIGEGTGYGYTF